This TCR beta chain was sequenced during a study of T cells in Graves' hyperthyroidism and ophthalmopathy. There were TCR beta CDR3 regions amplified from RNA transcripts. The HTBI set primed first-round TCR CDR3 RT-PCR. TCRdb used MiXCR to reprocess the multiplex PCR reads, holding one entry per CDR3 protein. The repertoire holds around 270,000 distinct CDR3 sequences, with about 19% as singletons. This clonotype showed up many times. A Clinical Activity Score of at least 3, a NOSPECS grade of at least 4 and a duration under 3 months were recorded in the ophthalmopathy patients. The PBMCs were taken from around 9.1 ml of fresh peripheral blood. Germline CDR1 and CDR2: DFQATT and SNEGSKA (reference sequence). CDR3 length: 13 amino acids. V lost 3 bases and J lost 2, with 11 bases in between.

Sequencing was done on a sample of blood. This chain uses TRBV20-1 with TRBJ2-7; D gene ambiguous. This clonotype originated in a man aged 45 to 65 with Graves' ophthalmopathy. The CDR3 spells CSASERATYEQYF. CDR3 nucleotides: TGCAGTGCTAGTGAAAGGGCAACCTACGAGCAGTACTTC.